In this sample, the clone carrying this T cell receptor beta chain turned up once. Its target is not known. The data belong to a study of cytomegalovirus exposure and HLA in healthy donors. Study overall: Earlier work reported 100 million or so unique TCR beta sequences from about 190 million T cells.

Primers included in the PCR were 60 Vbeta and 13 Jbeta primers. Sequencing was performed with immunoSEQ multiplex PCR; in TCRdb, only in-frame clones are kept and a portion is missing. The repertoire has fewer than 200,000 clones, approximately 78% of them found once; the top ten carry roughly 0.75%. Study-wide results and caveats: Most TCR beta V segments were productive about 87% or about 30% of the time in an earlier analysis.

Per the germline V gene, CDR1 is KGHSH and CDR2 is LQKENI. The CDR3 spans 16 residues. Trimming took 2 bases from V and 1 from J, leaving 11 bases between them. This receptor was taken from a woman aged 18-29 years in good health and CMV-seronegative. Specimen: PBMCs. The chain has TRBV18 and TRBJ2-2; tentatively, D is TRBD2 (5 bases). CDR3 region: CASSPFGGLNTGELFF. The DNA for the CDR3 is TGTGCCAGCTCACCATTCGGCGGGCTGAACACCGGGGAGCTGTTTTTT.